This T cell receptor beta chain came from a study of regulatory T cells in long-lasting Graves disease. Study context: Newly diagnosed Graves' patients had under 3 months of antithyroid drugs.

Building the TCR beta libraries relied on iRepertoire HTBI primers, and CDR3 regions underwent Arm-PCR. MiXCR, run by TCRdb on the multiplex PCR reads, gives a single entry per CDR3 protein. The data hold around 250,000 distinct CDR3 sequences, with around 19% observed a single time. The V gene's germline CDR1 is MNHNS and CDR2 SASEGT. This CDR3 comprises 15 residues. V was clipped by 0 bases and J by 6 bases; unmatched bases: 4. In its sample, this clonotype was seen a few times. Time point of the sample: newly diagnosed GD, antithyroid drugs for less than 3 months. Generation of the TCR library employed RNA extracted from PBMCs. In addition, the sample was reused for a study of T cells in Graves' hyperthyroidism and ophthalmopathy.

This sequence was found in a woman under 40 with Graves disease. Sample: peripheral blood mononuclear cells (PBMCs), taken at new diagnosis, from a patient treated with antithyroid drugs. The chain joins TRBV6-1 to TRBJ2-1; TRBD2 agrees at 8 bases. The CDR3 loop reads CASSEAGRGVNEQFF. For the CDR3, the DNA is TGTGCCAGCAGTGAAGCGGGGCGGGGGGTCAATGAGCAGTTCTTC.